The 13 T cell receptor beta chains presented below share a single source sample, sequenced in a study of brain metastases from non-small cell lung cancer. The assay was immunoSEQ multiplex PCR, and TCRdb's table has in-frame clones only and misses some. Among more than 1,500 clones listed, more than 85% were seen once. Sequenced input: tissue from a brain metastasis. These receptors originate from a donor over 35 with non-small cell lung cancer.

The chain joins TRBV2 to TRBJ2-5; 7 nucleotides line up with TRBD2. The CDR3 has 13 residues. The germline gives CDR1 SNHLY, CDR2 FYNNEI. V shed 5 bases and J 5 bases; nucleotides not matched to a gene: 5. The CDR3 DNA is TGTGCCAGCAGTCTAGCGGAAAGGGAGACCCAGTACTTC. This codes for CASSLAERETQYF. The whole variable domain, remainder taken from reference TRBV2 and TRBJ2-5, is EPEVTQTPSHQVTQMGQEVILRCVPISNHLYFYWYRQILGQKVEFLVSFYNNEISEKSEIFDDQFSVERPDGSNFTLKIRSTKLEDSAMYFCASSLAERETQYFGPGTRLLVL.

Note on this clone: At one end, the junction sequence differs from germline, possibly due to a read error. CDR3 loop: CAISGQVNYSYTF. CDR3 DNA: TGTGCCATCAGCGGACAGGTGAACTATAGCTACACCTTC. The chain carries TRBV10-3 and TRBJ1-2; 7 bases match TRBD1. Germline V lookup: CDR1 ENHRY, CDR2 SYGVKD. The CDR3 loop spans 13 amino acids.

The rearrangement joins TRBV14 to TRBJ2-7; D remains ambiguous. This CDR3 has 16 residues. CDR1 SGHDN and CDR2 FVKESK come from the germline V gene. Trimming took off 4 bases at V and 2 bases at J, with 18 bases between the two ends. DNA for the CDR3: TGTGCCAGCAGCCCAAACGTAGGGTCCATGGCCTACGAGCAGTACTTC. Its translation is CASSPNVGSMAYEQYF. The full variable domain, its missing parts supplied by reference TRBV14 and TRBJ2-7, is EAGVTQFPSHSVIEKGQTVTLRCDPISGHDNLYWYRRVMGKEIKFLLHFVKESKQDESGMPNNRFLAERTGGTYSTLKVQPAELEDSGVYFCASSPNVGSMAYEQYFGPGTRLTVT.

This clone was observed once. This chain links TRBV29-1 with TRBJ1-2, with D possibly matching TRBD1 (5 bases). The length of the CDR3 is 15 residues. The germline gives CDR1 SQVTM, CDR2 ANQGSEA. The V and J ends lost 0 bases and 2 bases respectively, with 13 bases between them. CDR3 sequence (DNA): TGCAGCGTTGAAGACCCGGAAAGACAGAACTATGGCTACACCTTC. It codes for CSVEDPERQNYGYTF.

J is TRBJ1-5 and V is TRBV27; D unclear. Per the germline V gene, CDR1 is MNHEY and CDR2 is SMNVEV (reference sequence). V was trimmed by 0 bases and J by 5 bases, leaving 5 bases between them. The CDR3 runs 13 residues. CDR3 nucleotide sequence: TGTGCCAGCAGTTTATCAATGTATCAGCCCCAGCATTTT. Its translation: CASSLSMYQPQHF.

The chain couples TRBV12-5 to TRBJ2-6; D unclear. Trimming left V 0 bases short and J 0 bases short, with 12 bases between. The CDR3 is made up of 18 amino acids. The germline gives CDR1 LGHNT, CDR2 FRNRAP. CDR3 loop: CASGLVIYSISGANVLTF. The CDR3 coding sequence is TGTGCTAGTGGTTTGGTAATATACAGTATCTCTGGGGCCAACGTCCTGACTTTC.

The gene calls are TRBV12-3 or TRBV12-4 and TRBJ2-1; D unclear. V was trimmed by 5 bases and J by 5 bases, leaving 10 bases between them. The CDR3 is made up of 13 amino acids. The chain's CDR3 is CASSPETDNEQFF. Written as DNA, the CDR3 is TGTGCCAGCAGTCCCGAGACGGACAATGAGCAGTTCTTC.

J is TRBJ1-2 and V is TRBV6-5; D ambiguous. V shed 4 bases and J shed 4 bases, with 7 bases lying between them. Germline V gene lookup returns CDR1 MNHEY and CDR2 SVGAGI. The CDR3 runs to 12 residues. DNA for the CDR3: TGTGCCAGCAGTTTTCGGGGCTATGGCTACACCTTC. Translating it yields CASSFRGYGYTF.

V is TRBV2 and J is TRBJ2-1; TRBD1 is a possible D gene (5 bases). V shed 10 bases and J shed 9 bases, with 19 bases lying between them. Per germline, CDR1 SNHLY and CDR2 FYNNEI. The CDR3 is made up of 13 amino acids. In DNA form, the CDR3 reads TGTGCCACCCGTAAGGGGATCGTCAGTGAGCAGTTCTTC. It yields the protein CATRKGIVSEQFF.

The chain recombines TRBV3-1 (or the pseudogene TRBV3-2) with TRBJ1-5, with TRBD1 as a possible D gene (6 bases). The CDR3 extends over 12 amino acids. V lost 1 base and J 9 bases, leaving 7 bases between the germline ends. Per germline, CDR1 LGHDT and CDR2 YNNKEL (reference sequence). CDR3 amino acids: CASSQGGRPQHF. The CDR3 bases are TGTGCCAGCAGCCAAGGGGGGCGGCCCCAGCATTTT.

V gene TRBV7-6 combines with J gene TRBJ1-2, with D perhaps TRBD1 (6 bases). Trimming took off 5 bases at V and 9 bases at J, with 16 bases between the two ends. This CDR3 is 13 amino acids long. Germline CDR1 SGHVS, CDR2 FNYEAQ. CDR3 DNA sequence: TGTGCCAGCAGCCCCCGAGCAGGGGACAGCTACACCTTC. Its translation is CASSPRAGDSYTF. The full variable domain, in which reference TRBV7-6 and TRBJ1-2 provide the parts outside the CDR3, is GAGVSQSPRYKVTKRGQDVALRCDPISGHVSLYWYRQALGQGPEFLTYFNYEAQQDKSGLPNDRFSAERPEGSISTLTIQRTEQRDSAMYRCASSPRAGDSYTFGSGTRLTVV.

The chain is built from TRBV7-2 and TRBJ2-3; the D call may be TRBD1 or TRBD2 (5 bases each). This CDR3 is 14 amino acids long. V was cut by 6 bases and J by 6 bases, with 16 bases left in between. The germline gives CDR1 SGHTA, CDR2 FQGNSA. In nucleotides, the CDR3 is TGTGCCAGCAGGATCTGGGGCCGCGGGGATACGCAGTATTTT. Amino acid sequence: CASRIWGRGDTQYF.

The chain employs TRBV29-1 and TRBJ2-3; 12 bases line up with TRBD1. This CDR3 has 14 amino acids. Germline trimming cut 6 bases from V and 4 bases from J; bases unmatched to any gene: 5. Per germline, CDR1 SQVTM and CDR2 ANQGSEA. This chain's CDR3 is CSVTGTGGSDTQYF. In DNA, the CDR3 is TGCAGCGTCACCGGGACAGGGGGCTCAGATACGCAGTATTTT.